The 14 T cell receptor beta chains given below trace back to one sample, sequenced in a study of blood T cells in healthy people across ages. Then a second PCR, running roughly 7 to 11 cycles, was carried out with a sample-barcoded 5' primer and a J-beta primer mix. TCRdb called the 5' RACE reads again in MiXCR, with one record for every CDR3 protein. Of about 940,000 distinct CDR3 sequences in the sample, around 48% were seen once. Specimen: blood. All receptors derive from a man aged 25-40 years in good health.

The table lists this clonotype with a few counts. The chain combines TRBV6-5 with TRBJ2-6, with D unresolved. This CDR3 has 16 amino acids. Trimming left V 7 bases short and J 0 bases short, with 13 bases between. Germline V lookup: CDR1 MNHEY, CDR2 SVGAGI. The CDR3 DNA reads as TGTGCCAGCAAGTACGGCGGAAGCTCTGGGGCCAACGTCCTGACTTTC. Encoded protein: CASKYGGSSGANVLTF.

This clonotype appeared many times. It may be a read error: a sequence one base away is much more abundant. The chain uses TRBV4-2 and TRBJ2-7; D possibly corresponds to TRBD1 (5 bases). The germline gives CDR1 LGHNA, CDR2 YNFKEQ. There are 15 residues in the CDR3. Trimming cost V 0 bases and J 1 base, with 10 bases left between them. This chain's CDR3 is CASSQDGAGSYEQYF. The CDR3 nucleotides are TGTGCCAGCAGCCAAGATGGGGCAGGTTCCTACGAGCAGTACTTC.

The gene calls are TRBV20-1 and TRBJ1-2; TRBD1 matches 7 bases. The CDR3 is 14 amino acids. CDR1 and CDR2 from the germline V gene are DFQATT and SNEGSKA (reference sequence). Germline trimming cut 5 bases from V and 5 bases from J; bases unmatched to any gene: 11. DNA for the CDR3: TGCAGTGCTGCGACAGGGATTGAGTTATATGGCTACACCTTC. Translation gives CSAATGIELYGYTF.

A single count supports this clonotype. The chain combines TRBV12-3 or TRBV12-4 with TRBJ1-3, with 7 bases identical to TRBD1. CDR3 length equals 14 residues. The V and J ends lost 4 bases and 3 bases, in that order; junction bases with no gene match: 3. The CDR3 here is CASSWGTDGNTIYF. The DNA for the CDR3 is TGTGCCAGCAGTTGGGGGACAGATGGAAACACCATATATTTT.

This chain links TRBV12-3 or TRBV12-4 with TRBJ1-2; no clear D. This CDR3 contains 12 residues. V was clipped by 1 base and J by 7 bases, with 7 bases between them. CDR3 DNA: TGTGCCAGCAGTTTAGGAGGCGGTGGCTACACCTTC. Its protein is CASSLGGGGYTF.

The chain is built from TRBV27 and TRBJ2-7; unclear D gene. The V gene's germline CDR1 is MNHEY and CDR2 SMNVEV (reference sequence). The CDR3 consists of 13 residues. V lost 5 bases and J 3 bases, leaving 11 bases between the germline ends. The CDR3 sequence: CASSGVARYEQYF. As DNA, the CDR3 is TGTGCCAGCAGTGGGGTCGCCCGCTACGAGCAGTACTTC.

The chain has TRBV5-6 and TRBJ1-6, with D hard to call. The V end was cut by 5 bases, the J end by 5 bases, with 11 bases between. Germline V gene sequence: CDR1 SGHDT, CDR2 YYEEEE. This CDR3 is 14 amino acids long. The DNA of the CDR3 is TGTGCCAGCAGTCCCGGACGTCATAATTCACCCCTCCACTTT. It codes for CASSPGRHNSPLHF.

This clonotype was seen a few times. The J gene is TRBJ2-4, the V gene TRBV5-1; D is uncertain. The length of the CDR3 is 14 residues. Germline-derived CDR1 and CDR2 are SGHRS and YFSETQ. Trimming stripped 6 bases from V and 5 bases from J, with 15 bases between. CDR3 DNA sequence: TGCGCCAGCACATCCCGAGTCCCCCAAAACATTCAGTACTTC. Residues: CASTSRVPQNIQYF. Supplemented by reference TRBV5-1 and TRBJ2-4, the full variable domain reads KAGVTQTPRYLIKTRGQQVTLSCSPISGHRSVSWYQQTPGQGLQFLFEYFSETQRNKGNFPGRFSGRQFSNSRSEMNVSTLELGDSALYLCASTSRVPQNIQYFGAGTRLSVL.

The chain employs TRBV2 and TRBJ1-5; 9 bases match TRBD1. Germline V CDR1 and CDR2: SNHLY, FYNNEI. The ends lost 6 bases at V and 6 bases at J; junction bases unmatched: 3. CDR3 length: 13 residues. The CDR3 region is CASSGQGLQPQHF. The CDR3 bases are TGTGCCAGCAGCGGACAGGGGCTTCAGCCCCAGCATTTT.

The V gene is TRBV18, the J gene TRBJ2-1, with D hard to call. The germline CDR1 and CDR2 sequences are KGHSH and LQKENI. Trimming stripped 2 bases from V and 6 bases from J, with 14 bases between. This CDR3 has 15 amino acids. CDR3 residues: CASSPIPVGRNEQFF. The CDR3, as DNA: TGTGCCAGCTCACCAATCCCAGTCGGGCGCAATGAGCAGTTCTTC.

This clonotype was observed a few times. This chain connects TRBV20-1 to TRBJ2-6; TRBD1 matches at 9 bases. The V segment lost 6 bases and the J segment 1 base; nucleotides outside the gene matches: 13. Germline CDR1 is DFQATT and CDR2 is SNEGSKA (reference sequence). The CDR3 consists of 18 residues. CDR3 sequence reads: CSAQNRGLYLSGANVLTF. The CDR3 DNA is TGCAGTGCCCAAAACAGGGGGCTGTACCTATCTGGGGCCAACGTCCTGACTTTC.

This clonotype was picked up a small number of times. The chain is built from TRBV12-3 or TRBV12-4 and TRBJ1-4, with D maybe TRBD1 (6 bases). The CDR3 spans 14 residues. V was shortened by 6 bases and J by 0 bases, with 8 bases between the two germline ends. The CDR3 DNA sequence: TGTGCCAGCAGATCAGGGGCAACTAATGAAAAACTGTTTTTT. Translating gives CASRSGATNEKLFF.

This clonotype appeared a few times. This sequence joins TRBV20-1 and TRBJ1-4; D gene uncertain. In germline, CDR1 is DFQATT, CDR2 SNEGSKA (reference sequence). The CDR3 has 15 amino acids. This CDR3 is CSAPHTQLLNEKLFF. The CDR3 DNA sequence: TGCAGCGCCCCTCATACACAGTTACTTAATGAAAAACTGTTTTTT.

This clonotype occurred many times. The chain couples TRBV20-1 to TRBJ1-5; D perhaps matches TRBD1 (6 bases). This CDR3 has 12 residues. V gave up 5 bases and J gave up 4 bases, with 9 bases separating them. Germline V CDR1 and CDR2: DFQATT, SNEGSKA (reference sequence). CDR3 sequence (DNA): TGCAGTGCTGTCGACAGGAATCAGCCCCAGCATTTT. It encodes CSAVDRNQPQHF.